One and the same sample provided the 20 T cell receptor beta chains below, sequenced in a study of T cells after somatic rescue of genetic block. Profiling relied on immunoSEQ multiplex PCR, and the TCRdb table lists in-frame clones only, not all of them. The data contain thousands of clones, 75% to 90% of them singletons. Input material: peripheral blood mononuclear cells (PBMCs). These receptor sequences come from a boy aged 5-17 years.

CDR3 DNA: TGTGCCAGCTCACCACCGCTGACCAGCTCCTACAATGAGCAGTTCTTC. Residues: CASSPPLTSSYNEQFF. V and J are TRBV18 and TRBJ2-1, with D unclear. This CDR3 region has 16 residues. Trimming took 0 bases from V and 0 from J, leaving 9 bases between them. CDR1 KGHSH and CDR2 LQKENI come from the germline V gene.

This sequence joins TRBV18 and TRBJ2-7; 8 bases agree with TRBD1. The J segment lost 1 base and the V segment lost 0 bases, leaving 8 bases of the junction unmatched. This CDR3 is 17 amino acids long. Germline V gene sequence: CDR1 KGHSH, CDR2 LQKENI. The DNA of the CDR3 is TGTGCCAGCTCACCACCGGACGGGACAGGTCTATCCTACGAGCAGTACTTC. It encodes CASSPPDGTGLSYEQYF.

A single count supports this clone. The chain employs TRBV18 and TRBJ2-7, with D possibly matching TRBD2 (5 bases). V was clipped by 3 bases and J by 0 bases, with 9 bases between them. CDR3 size: 14 residues. Germline CDR1 KGHSH, CDR2 LQKENI. The CDR3 here is CASSPDWSSYEQYF. CDR3 sequence (DNA): TGTGCCAGCTCACCGGACTGGAGCTCCTACGAGCAGTACTTC.

The chain combines TRBV4-3 with TRBJ2-1, with D perhaps matching TRBD2 (5 bases). The CDR3 loop spans 14 amino acids. From germline, CDR1 is LGHNA and CDR2 YSLEER. The germline V and J ends were trimmed by 4 bases and 9 bases, with 16 bases remaining between them. In DNA, the CDR3 is TGCGCCAGCAGCCTCGGGGTTCGTATAGTTGAGCAGTTCTTC. Protein sequence: CASSLGVRIVEQFF.

The chain combines TRBV7-3 with TRBJ2-3; D call uncertain. Germline CDR1 is SGHTA and CDR2 is FQGTGA. The CDR3 totals 12 residues. V gave up 2 bases and J gave up 5 bases, with 5 bases separating them. DNA for the CDR3: TGTGCCAGCAGCTTAGACTTAGATACGCAGTATTTT. This codes for CASSLDLDTQYF. Full variable domain (rest looked up from reference TRBV7-3 and TRBJ2-3): GAGVSQTPSNKVTEKGKYVELRCDPISGHTALYWYRQSLGQGPEFLIYFQGTGAADDSGLPNDRFFAVRPEGSVSTLKIQRTERGDSAVYLCASSLDLDTQYFGPGTRLTVL.

The chain couples TRBV28 to TRBJ2-1, with 10 bases aligning to TRBD2. CDR3 length: 16 residues. V trimming: 8 bases; J trimming: 9 bases; junction bases outside the gene matches: 16. The germline CDR1 and CDR2 sequences are MDHEN and SYDVKM. The DNA of the CDR3 is TGTGCCAGCTCTCCTCTACTAGCGGGGTTAGGAGTTGAGCAGTTCTTC. It codes for CASSPLLAGLGVEQFF.

The chain carries TRBV15 and TRBJ1-4; D may be TRBD1 (5 bases). Between the trimmed V and J ends, which lost 1 base and 4 bases, there was a span of 10 bases. Germline V CDR1 and CDR2: LNHNV, YYDKDF (reference sequence). The CDR3 totals 15 residues. CDR3 residues: CATSRVRDNNEKLFF. Written as DNA, the CDR3 is TGTGCCACCAGCAGAGTCAGGGATAATAATGAAAAACTGTTTTTT.

The chain employs TRBV4-2 and TRBJ2-1; D ambiguous. Germline V CDR1 and CDR2: LGHNA, YNFKEQ. The V and J ends lost 1 base and 8 bases respectively, with 9 bases between them. The CDR3 sequence is 13 residues long. CDR3 loop: CASSQGVDHEQFF. The CDR3 DNA sequence: TGTGCCAGCAGCCAAGGCGTAGACCATGAGCAGTTCTTC.

The chain joins TRBV28 to TRBJ2-3; TRBD1 matches 10 bases. The ends lost 5 bases at V and 5 bases at J; junction bases unmatched: 16. Germline CDR1 is MDHEN and CDR2 is SYDVKM. CDR3 length: 18 amino acids. The CDR3 loop reads CASSPRWRDRGVGDTQYF. Written as DNA, the CDR3 is TGTGCCAGCAGTCCCCGATGGAGGGACAGGGGAGTAGGAGATACGCAGTATTTT. Full variable domain (outside the CDR3, taken from reference TRBV28 and TRBJ2-3): DVKVTQSSRYLVKRTGEKVFLECVQDMDHENMFWYRQDPGLGLRLIYFSYDVKMKEKGDIPEGYSVSREKKERFSLILESASTNQTSMYLCASSPRWRDRGVGDTQYFGPGTRLTVL.

CDR3 bases: TGTGCCAGCAGTCCGACCGGGACAGGCTCTGGAAACACCATATATTTT. Its protein product is CASSPTGTGSGNTIYF. This chain links TRBV28 with TRBJ1-3; TRBD1 matches 8 bases. The V gene end was trimmed by 5 bases and the J gene end by 0 bases; junction bases not matched to a gene: 6. The CDR3 is 16 amino acids. CDR1 MDHEN and CDR2 SYDVKM come from the germline V gene.

For the CDR3, the DNA is TGTGCCAGCAGCCTGTGGAGGGGGGGGCGGTCCTACAATGAGCAGTTCTTC. It translates to CASSLWRGGRSYNEQFF. The rearrangement joins TRBV7-8 to TRBJ2-1, with D tentatively TRBD2 (7 bases). The V gene lost 5 bases and the J gene lost 1 base, with 18 bases spanning the gap. Germline loops: CDR1 SGHVS, CDR2 FQNEAQ. This CDR3 is built from 17 residues.

This clone was seen a few times. Other DNA sequences in the sample encode the same CDR3. This sequence joins TRBV15 and TRBJ2-5, with D possibly being TRBD2 (7 bases). CDR1 LNHNV and CDR2 YYDKDF come from the germline V gene (reference sequence). The CDR3 has 15 amino acids. With 0 bases removed from V and 4 bases from J, the gap between germline ends came to 12 bases. Written as DNA, the CDR3 is TGTGCCACCAGCAGAGATCGCGGGGGCGGAGAGACCCAGTACTTC. Encoded protein: CATSRDRGGGETQYF.

In its sample, this clone was seen a few times. This sequence joins TRBV4-3 and TRBJ2-1; D gene ambiguous. Per germline, CDR1 LGHNA and CDR2 YSLEER. Trimming took off 3 bases at V and 4 bases at J, with 7 bases between the two ends. The CDR3 has 13 amino acids. The CDR3 DNA reads TGCGCCAGCAGCCAGTCTAATTACAATGAGCAGTTCTTC. It codes for CASSQSNYNEQFF.

This chain joins TRBV5-1 and TRBJ2-1, with 15 nucleotides matching TRBD2. V lost 1 base to trimming and J lost 9 bases; unmatched junction nucleotides: 5. The germline V gene has CDR1 SGHRS and CDR2 YFSETQ. The CDR3 runs to 16 residues. The CDR3 is CASSLRTSGGAFEQFF. DNA for the CDR3: TGCGCCAGCAGCTTGCGGACTAGCGGGGGGGCCTTTGAGCAGTTCTTC.

The CDR3 sequence is CASSSRRGLRNTEAFF. The CDR3 nucleotides are TGTGCCAGCAGTTCCCGCAGGGGGCTACGGAACACTGAAGCTTTCTTT. The V call is TRBV27, the J call TRBJ1-1; TRBD1 matches 8 bases. The junction had 8 bases not matched to a gene; V was cut back by 4 bases and J by 1 base. CDR3 length equals 16 residues. Germline-derived CDR1 and CDR2 are MNHEY and SMNVEV (reference sequence).

The chain carries TRBV28 and TRBJ1-5, with TRBD1 identical over 10 bases. Per germline, CDR1 MDHEN and CDR2 SYDVKM. CDR3 length equals 18 residues. The J segment lost 5 bases and the V segment lost 4 bases, leaving 14 bases of the junction unmatched. The CDR3 DNA sequence: TGTGCCAGCAGTTCGGATAGACGGTCAGACAGGGGGCATCAGCCCCAGCATTTT. Residues: CASSSDRRSDRGHQPQHF.

This clone occurred once. This chain's CDR3 is CATSVTGEGYTF. CDR3 coding DNA: TGTGCCACCAGCGTGACAGGGGAGGGCTACACCTTC. The chain joins TRBV15 to TRBJ1-2; 8 nucleotides agree with TRBD1. The CDR3 length is 12 residues. The germline CDR1 and CDR2 sequences are LNHNV and YYDKDF (reference sequence). The trim removed 5 bases at V and 8 bases at J, leaving 4 bases unmatched.

This chain connects TRBV27 to TRBJ2-5, with 8 bases aligning to TRBD2. With 4 bases clipped from V and 8 bases from J, the junction kept 15 bases outside the gene matches. The CDR3 length is 16 residues. The V gene's germline CDR1 is MNHEY and CDR2 SMNVEV (reference sequence). CDR3 sequence reads: CASSSLAAQVKRTQYF. The CDR3 bases are TGTGCCAGCAGTTCACTAGCGGCCCAAGTGAAGAGAACCCAGTACTTC.

The chain carries TRBV11-2 and TRBJ1-3; 8 positions agree with TRBD1. This CDR3 region has 17 residues. The germline V gene has CDR1 SGHAT and CDR2 FQNNGV. The ends lost 3 bases at V and 2 bases at J; junction bases unmatched: 9. CDR3 residues: CASSFFGQGPPGNTIYF. DNA of the CDR3: TGTGCCAGCAGCTTTTTCGGACAGGGTCCGCCTGGAAACACCATATATTTT. The whole variable domain, remainder taken from reference TRBV11-2 and TRBJ1-3, is EAGVAQSPRYKIIEKRQSVAFWCNPISGHATLYWYQQILGQGPKLLIQFQNNGVVDDSQLPKDRFSAERLKGVDSTLKIQPAKLEDSAVYLCASSFFGQGPPGNTIYFGEGSWLTVV.

The V call is TRBV5-6, the J call TRBJ2-5; D remains unclear. The CDR3 loop spans 15 amino acids. Germline V CDR1 and CDR2: SGHDT, YYEEEE. V lost 4 bases and J lost 0, with 13 bases in between. CDR3 bases: TGTGCCAGCAGCCCTTCCGCATCGTACCAAGAGACCCAGTACTTC. Translated, it gives CASSPSASYQETQYF.